Each of the 7 T cell receptor beta chains below was sequenced from the same sample in a study of beta chain features in type 1 diabetes. Study results and caveats: Shortening that was moderate but significant affected the TCRB CDR3s of Type 1 diabetes patients in all four CD4+ subsets.

The isolated RNA, all of it, was reverse transcribed, so expressed TCRB transcripts were what got sequenced. The assay was immunoSEQ multiplex PCR, and TCRdb's table has in-frame clones only and misses some. In the table there are 23,000 or so clones, 69% of which are singletons. What these receptors recognize is not known. Sequenced sample: Tregs from blood. The receptors derive from a man between 18 and 35 years old with type 1 diabetes.

This sequence joins TRBV7-8 and TRBJ2-1; TRBD2 is a possible D gene (6 bases). V was shortened by 5 bases and J by 9 bases, with 14 bases between the two germline ends. CDR1 and CDR2 (germline): SGHVS, FQNEAQ. The CDR3 totals 13 residues. The CDR3 sequence is CASSPRGSGEQFF. In nucleotides, the CDR3 is TGTGCCAGCAGCCCTCGGGGGTCTGGTGAGCAGTTCTTC.

This chain connects TRBV6-5 to TRBJ1-1, with 7 bases identical to TRBD1. Germline V gene data show CDR1 as MNHEY and CDR2 as SVGAGI. This CDR3 comprises 14 residues. Trimming took 7 bases from V and 4 from J; bases not matched to a gene: 9. Here the CDR3 DNA reads TGTGCCAGCATGCAGACCAGGGGGGCCACTGAAGCTTTCTTT. It is translated as CASMQTRGATEAFF.

The chain employs TRBV5-1 and TRBJ2-3, with 8 bases identical to TRBD2. Germline CDR1 SGHRS, CDR2 YFSETQ. The length of the CDR3 is 16 residues. The ends lost 1 base at V and 4 bases at J; junction bases unmatched: 8. As DNA, the CDR3 is TGCGCCAGCAGCTTGTTCAGCGGGGGAGGTCCAGATACGCAGTATTTT. Encoded protein: CASSLFSGGGPDTQYF.

This chain connects TRBV5-1 to TRBJ1-2; D call uncertain. The germline gives CDR1 SGHRS, CDR2 YFSETQ. This CDR3 has 13 amino acids. V lost 1 base and J lost 5, with 9 bases in between. The CDR3 DNA follows: TGCGCCAGCAGCTTGAATGGGGAGTATGGCTACACCTTC. It encodes CASSLNGEYGYTF.

The chain links TRBV7-9 to TRBJ2-1, with D possibly being TRBD2 (6 bases). Germline V CDR1 and CDR2: SEHNR, FQNEAQ (reference sequence). This CDR3 contains 14 residues. The V end lost 5 bases, the J end lost 4 bases, and 12 bases lay between the germline ends. Here the CDR3 reads CASSAPTSYNEQFF. Written as DNA, the CDR3 is TGTGCCAGCAGCGCCCCGACTAGTTACAATGAGCAGTTCTTC.

The chain combines TRBV27 with TRBJ2-5; 9 bases fit TRBD1. The end of the DNA is better explained by TRBJ2-7, so the J call may be wrong. Germline V gene sequence: CDR1 MNHEY, CDR2 SMNVEV (reference sequence). The CDR3 is made up of 15 amino acids. CDR3 DNA: TGTGCCAGCAGCAGTCTGGGACAGGGTTCCAACGAGCAGTACTTC. Amino acids: CASSSLGQGSNEQYF.

The V call is TRBV27, the J call TRBJ1-2; TRBD1 aligns across 9 bases. The CDR3 is made up of 15 amino acids. Germline CDR1 reads MNHEY; CDR2 reads SMNVEV (reference sequence). V lost 5 bases and J lost 3; bases outside the gene matches: 7. CDR3 sequence (DNA): TGTGCCAGCAGTCCTCGACAGGGGGTAGACTATGGCTACACCTTC. Encoded protein: CASSPRQGVDYGYTF.